Below, one T cell receptor beta chain is given with its context. Authors' analysis steps: Researchers report that nucleated cell counts were estimated from reference gene primer amplification. Measured with immunoSEQ multiplex PCR; TCRdb has only the in-frame clones, and not every one. That table supplies the V and J calls and clone size; D and trimming were determined from the DNA. The repertoire consists of fewer than 90,000 clones, with roughly 95% occurring once and the leading ten covering almost 4.5%. This CDR3 is built from 13 residues. The V gene's germline CDR1 is MGHRA and CDR2 YSYEKL. Trimming removed 4 bases at V and 3 bases at J, with 9 bases between. The sample belongs to a study of blood T cell repertoires in COVID-19. About the study: Collection of acute and convalescent COVID-19 samples took place in the United States, Italy and Spain. The analysed material was cDNA or gDNA that came from T cells, B-cell-depleted T cells, or PBMCs.

This TCR came from a human donor with active COVID-19. The donor label of this sample is uncertain. This chain links TRBV4-1 with TRBJ1-1; D is uncertain. The specimen was peripheral blood. The CDR3 DNA is TGCGCCAGCAGCCCCGGGCGGGACACTGAAGCTTTCTTT. Protein product: CASSPGRDTEAFF.